The 24 T cell receptor beta chains listed next were all sequenced from one sample in a study of blood T cell repertoires in COVID-19. Profiled with immunoSEQ multiplex PCR; TCRdb holds only in-frame clones, not every one. The sample consists of 140,000 to 150,000 clones, 80% of them appearing once. The sample taken for sequencing was peripheral blood. These receptors came from an older man who had recovered from COVID-19.

The chain is built from TRBV20-1 and TRBJ1-3; no clear D. From germline, CDR1 is DFQATT and CDR2 SNEGSKA (reference sequence). V was shortened by 0 bases and J by 9 bases, with 6 bases between the two germline ends. The CDR3 sequence is 11 residues long. The CDR3 spells CSARDQVTIYF. CDR3 DNA: TGCAGTGCTAGAGACCAGGTCACCATATATTTT.

The J gene is TRBJ1-1, the V gene TRBV11-2; the D is unclear. V was clipped by 1 base and J by 5 bases, with 8 bases between them. In germline, CDR1 is SGHAT, CDR2 FQNNGV. There are 13 residues in the CDR3. CDR3 loop: CASSLALETEAFF. DNA of the CDR3: TGTGCCAGCAGCTTAGCCTTGGAGACTGAAGCTTTCTTT.

The chain recombines TRBV29-1 with TRBJ2-7; 7 nucleotides align to TRBD2. This CDR3 has 18 amino acids. Germline-derived CDR1 and CDR2 are SQVTM and ANQGSEA. Germline trimming cut 1 base from V and 3 bases from J; bases unmatched to any gene: 18. CDR3 sequence reads: CSVEAAASGSDQNYEQYF. In nucleotides, the CDR3 is TGCAGCGTTGAAGCAGCGGCTAGCGGTTCAGATCAAAACTACGAGCAGTACTTC.

Worth noting for this clone: One end of the junction varies from germline; a read error may be responsible. The rearrangement joins TRBV2 to TRBJ1-1, with D possibly TRBD1 on 5 matching bases. Germline-derived CDR1 and CDR2 are SNHLY and FYNNEI. The CDR3 sequence is 12 residues long. This chain's CDR3 is CASSKAGPEAFF. The CDR3 nucleotides read TGTGCCAGCAGTAAAGCGGGGCCCGAAGCTTTCTTT.

The chain is built from TRBV7-3 and TRBJ2-7, with 8 bases lining up with TRBD2. Trimming at V came to 4 bases and at J to 2 bases, leaving 16 bases not matched to a gene. Germline CDR1 SGHTA, CDR2 FQGTGA. The CDR3 is 18 amino acids. This CDR3 is CASSSPPRRTSRAYEQYF. In DNA form, the CDR3 reads TGTGCCAGCAGCTCGCCCCCGCGTCGGACTAGCCGGGCCTACGAGCAGTACTTC.

This chain connects TRBV24-1 to TRBJ2-7, with 7 positions matching TRBD1. V lost 6 bases, J lost 6 bases, and 10 bases stayed unmatched. Germline V lookup: CDR1 KGHDR, CDR2 SFDVKD. There are 14 residues in the CDR3. The CDR3 sequence: CATSPHRGRGEQYF. The CDR3 DNA reads as TGTGCCACCAGTCCCCACAGGGGACGCGGCGAGCAGTACTTC.

V and J are TRBV3-1 (or the pseudogene TRBV3-2) and TRBJ2-3; D call uncertain. CDR1 and CDR2 (germline): LGHDT, YNNKEL (reference sequence). Trimming left V 0 bases short and J 12 bases short, with 7 bases between. The CDR3 runs 11 residues. CDR3 nucleotides: TGTGCCAGCAGCCAAGATCGCGGACAGTATTTT. Its translation: CASSQDRGQYF.

The chain joins TRBV7-2 to TRBJ1-2, with TRBD1 as a possible D gene (6 bases). The CDR3 loop spans 16 amino acids. Trimming removed 2 bases from V and 3 bases from J, with 16 bases in between. In germline, CDR1 is SGHTA, CDR2 FQGNSA. The CDR3 DNA reads TGTGCCAGCAGCTTAAGTGGGACGGGGGGCGACTATGGCTACACCTTC. As protein: CASSLSGTGGDYGYTF.

The rearrangement uses TRBV4-1 and TRBJ1-4; D is perhaps TRBD1 (6 bases). Trimming stripped 0 bases from V and 10 bases from J, with 21 bases between. The germline gives CDR1 MGHRA, CDR2 YSYEKL. The CDR3 totals 17 residues. The DNA for the CDR3 is TGCGCCAGCAGCCAAGATGGAACCGGGACATTAGTATCAAAACTGTTTTTT. It translates to CASSQDGTGTLVSKLFF.

The chain is built from TRBV10-3 and TRBJ2-5, with TRBD2 matching 9 bases. Germline V gene data show CDR1 as ENHRY and CDR2 as SYGVKD. The CDR3 has 11 residues. In nucleotides, the CDR3 is TGTGCTAGCGGGAGTTCAGAGACCCAGTACTTC. This sequence encodes CASGSSETQYF.

The chain links TRBV6-4 to TRBJ2-2, with a possible D match to TRBD2 (5 bases). V was shortened by 4 bases and J by 6 bases, with 18 bases between the two germline ends. From germline, CDR1 is MRHNA and CDR2 SNTAGT. The CDR3 is made up of 16 amino acids. CDR3 DNA: TGTGCCAGCAGTGTAATTGTGGGAGCTTTGTCCGGGGAGCTGTTTTTT. Amino acid sequence: CASSVIVGALSGELFF.

The chain couples TRBV5-1 to TRBJ1-1; TRBD1 matches at 7 bases. V shed 4 bases and J 11 bases; nucleotides not matched to a gene: 14. Germline V CDR1 and CDR2: SGHRS, YFSETQ. The length of the CDR3 is 14 residues. The CDR3 is CASSPGTAGQDAFF. CDR3 nucleotide sequence: TGCGCCAGCAGCCCCGGGACAGCGGGTCAGGACGCTTTCTTT.

This clone was detected only a few times. CDR3 protein: CASKRTGGNGELFF. Here the CDR3 DNA reads TGCGCCAGCAAAAGGACAGGGGGGAACGGGGAGCTGTTTTTT. The chain couples TRBV4-1 to TRBJ2-2, with TRBD1 identical over 10 bases. V dropped 7 bases and J dropped 7; count of bases not matched to a gene: 6. The CDR3 runs 14 residues. Germline V gene data show CDR1 as MGHRA and CDR2 as YSYEKL.

The CDR3 bases are TGTGCCATCACCGGGGGTGCGGGAGGAACGAACACCGGGGAGCTGTTTTTT. Translated, it gives CAITGGAGGTNTGELFF. This chain uses TRBV10-3 with TRBJ2-2; 8 nucleotides align to TRBD2. J was trimmed by 0 bases and V by 7 bases; bases with no gene match: 10. Per germline, CDR1 ENHRY and CDR2 SYGVKD. This CDR3 has 17 amino acids.

To note about this clone: The sample carries other DNA sequences with the same CDR3. This rearrangement joins TRBV9 to TRBJ2-2; 12 nucleotides line up with TRBD2. Germline V gene sequence: CDR1 SGDLS, CDR2 YYNGEE. Unmatched junction bases numbered 3, after V lost 0 bases and J lost 0 bases. This CDR3 has 18 amino acids. CDR3 region: CASSVGLAGDTNTGELFF. CDR3 in DNA: TGTGCCAGCAGCGTAGGACTAGCGGGAGATACGAACACCGGGGAGCTGTTTTTT. Based on the CDR3 plus reference TRBV9 and TRBJ2-2, the full variable domain is DSGVTQTPKHLITATGQRVTLRCSPRSGDLSVYWYQQSLDQGLQFLIQYYNGEERAKGNILERFSAQQFPDLHSELNLSSLELGDSALYFCASSVGLAGDTNTGELFFGEGSRLTVL.

The chain uses TRBV3-1 (or the pseudogene TRBV3-2) and TRBJ1-6; no firm D call. V was trimmed by 4 bases and J by 5 bases, leaving 9 bases between them. This CDR3 is built from 14 residues. CDR1 is LGHDT, CDR2 YNNKEL, per germline (reference sequence). Here the CDR3 reads CASSLEGNNSPLHF. The DNA for the CDR3 is TGTGCCAGCAGCCTTGAGGGAAATAATTCACCCCTCCACTTT.

This clone was detected only a few times. V is TRBV14 and J is TRBJ1-1, with D possibly matching TRBD1 (6 bases). This CDR3 has 13 residues. Germline CDR1 and CDR2: SGHDN and FVKESK. The V end was cut by 4 bases, the J end by 11 bases, with 17 bases between. DNA of the CDR3: TGTGCCAGCAGCCTCAGGGGCCCCGCATATGCTTTCTTT. This translates into CASSLRGPAYAFF.

The chain uses TRBV7-6 and TRBJ2-7, with 14 bases matching TRBD2. V trimming: 5 bases; J trimming: 2 bases; junction bases outside the gene matches: 14. Per germline, CDR1 SGHVS and CDR2 FNYEAQ. The CDR3 is 19 residues long. This chain's CDR3 is CASSVPAGLAGDRPYEQYF. DNA for the CDR3: TGTGCCAGCAGCGTACCTGCGGGACTAGCGGGAGACCGCCCCTACGAGCAGTACTTC.

The chain joins TRBV2 to TRBJ2-5; D remains unclear. V lost 5 bases, J lost 3 bases, and 13 bases lay in between. The germline V gene encodes CDR1 SNHLY and CDR2 FYNNEI. CDR3 length equals 14 residues. The CDR3 DNA is TGTGCCAGCAGTACCCCACAGATTAAAGAGACCCAGTACTTC. Translating gives CASSTPQIKETQYF.

This clone was detected once. The chain employs TRBV27 and TRBJ2-5, with a tentative D call TRBD1 (6 bases). The CDR3 runs 17 residues. Trimming removed 1 base from V and 3 bases from J, with 18 bases in between. Germline assignment: CDR1 MNHEY and CDR2 SMNVEV (reference sequence). The CDR3 is CASSLFPTRTDKETQYF. As DNA, the CDR3 is TGTGCCAGCAGTTTATTCCCCACCCGGACAGATAAAGAGACCCAGTACTTC.

The chain combines TRBV3-1 (or the pseudogene TRBV3-2) with TRBJ2-1; D call uncertain. Germline V CDR1 and CDR2: LGHDT, YNNKEL (reference sequence). CDR3 length: 13 amino acids. V lost 1 base, J lost 8 bases, and 9 bases lay in between. CDR3 DNA sequence: TGTGCCAGCAGCCAAGTTCGGGTGGATGAGCAGTTCTTC. Protein: CASSQVRVDEQFF.

This rearrangement joins TRBV4-1 to TRBJ2-1; 8 bases are shared with TRBD2. CDR1 MGHRA and CDR2 YSYEKL come from the germline V gene. V dropped 3 bases and J dropped 1; count of bases not matched to a gene: 11. The CDR3 length is 18 residues. CDR3 sequence reads: CASSHGRGAGGSYNEQFF. The CDR3 nucleotides read TGCGCCAGCAGCCATGGAAGGGGGGCGGGAGGATCCTACAATGAGCAGTTCTTC.

The rearrangement links TRBV7-9 to TRBJ2-7; TRBD1 matches at 9 bases. This CDR3 has 17 residues. Trimming took 4 bases from V and 0 from J; bases not matched to a gene: 10. Germline V gene lookup returns CDR1 SEHNR and CDR2 FQNEAQ (reference sequence). The CDR3, as DNA: TGTGCCAGCAGCTCCCTCCCTCCGGGACAGGGCTCCTACGAGCAGTACTTC. Translated, it gives CASSSLPPGQGSYEQYF.

The rearrangement joins TRBV30 to TRBJ1-4; possible D gene TRBD1, 6 bases. This CDR3 spans 16 amino acids. Trimming removed 1 base at V and 3 bases at J, with 15 bases between. Germline V gene sequence: CDR1 GTSNPN, CDR2 SVGIG (reference sequence). CDR3 DNA: TGTGCCTGGAGTGCCCACCTCGGGACACCTAATGAAAAACTGTTTTTT. This gives the protein CAWSAHLGTPNEKLFF.